What follows are 16 T cell receptor beta chains derived from one specimen sequenced in a study of OX40 agonist ivuxolimab in advanced cancers. Generated by immunoSEQ multiplex PCR, the TCRdb table keeps only in-frame clones and is missing some. The repertoire holds 46,000 or so clones, with more than 85% as singletons. The sequencing here drew on CD4+ or CD8+ T cells sorted from blood, taken in a trial of the OX40 agonist ivuxolimab. These TCRs come from an adult with an advanced solid tumor such as melanoma, head and neck, liver or kidney cancer.

The V gene is TRBV2, the J gene TRBJ1-4, with a weak D call TRBD1 (5 bases). V lost 3 bases and J lost 8, with 13 bases in between. CDR3 size: 14 residues. Germline lookup yields CDR1 SNHLY and CDR2 FYNNEI. The CDR3 loop reads CASSDEGSAEKLFF. The CDR3 DNA reads TGTGCCAGCAGTGACGAGGGGTCCGCAGAAAAACTGTTTTTT.

This clone was seen a few times. The genes are TRBV29-1 and TRBJ2-3, with 7 positions matching TRBD2. The CDR3 is 10 amino acids. Germline V gives CDR1 SQVTM, CDR2 ANQGSEA. V shed 8 bases, J shed 7 bases, and the junction held 3 bases outside the gene matches. This CDR3 reads CSHGGNTQYF. The CDR3 region has the DNA TGCAGCCACGGGGGGAATACGCAGTATTTT.

Only one count was recorded for this clone. The chain is built from TRBV4-3 and TRBJ2-7; 7 bases match TRBD2. Trimming took 0 bases from V and 0 from J; bases not matched to a gene: 8. There are 17 residues in the CDR3. CDR1 is LGHNA and CDR2 is YSLEER in the germline V gene. The CDR3 nucleotides read TGCGCCAGCAGCCAAGAAGAGTGGGGGGGAGACTCCTACGAGCAGTACTTC. Translated: CASSQEEWGGDSYEQYF.

In this sample, this clone turned up a few times. The chain couples TRBV5-1 to TRBJ2-7; TRBD2 might be the D (6 bases). CDR1 and CDR2 from the germline V gene are SGHRS and YFSETQ. V lost 7 bases and J lost 5, with 16 bases in between. There are 13 residues in the CDR3. The CDR3 DNA sequence: TGCGCCAGCGGCGGGGCTGGCATCCACGAGCAGTACTTC. This encodes CASGGAGIHEQYF.

The chain recombines TRBV28 with TRBJ2-7; 8 positions match TRBD1. The CDR3 contains 15 residues. V was clipped by 3 bases and J by 6 bases; unmatched bases: 10. Germline V gene sequence: CDR1 MDHEN, CDR2 SYDVKM. The CDR3 protein is CASSFVGAGGSEQYF. Written as DNA, the CDR3 is TGTGCCAGCAGTTTCGTAGGGGCAGGGGGCTCCGAGCAGTACTTC.

This chain uses TRBV5-4 with TRBJ1-2, with 9 bases matching TRBD1. The CDR3 has 15 residues. Germline V gene data show CDR1 as SGHNT and CDR2 as YYREEE (reference sequence). V trimming: 0 bases; J trimming: 7 bases; junction bases outside the gene matches: 7. In nucleotides, the CDR3 is TGTGCCAGCAGCTTGGGGGACAGGGAATTGGGTGGCTACACCTTC. Its translation: CASSLGDRELGGYTF.

Only one count was recorded for this clone. CDR3 amino acids: CASSASGRSEQYF. CDR3 bases: TGTGCCAGCAGCGCTAGCGGGAGAAGCGAGCAGTACTTC. V and J are TRBV9 and TRBJ2-7; 10 positions match TRBD2. Germline V lookup: CDR1 SGDLS, CDR2 YYNGEE. V was clipped by 3 bases and J by 6 bases; unmatched bases: 3. The CDR3 has 13 residues.

V usage is TRBV4-2 and J usage is TRBJ2-3, with 9 bases aligning to TRBD2. The CDR3 has 18 residues. The junction had 14 bases not matched to a gene; V was cut back by 5 bases and J by 2 bases. CDR1 and CDR2 from the germline V gene are LGHNA and YNFKEQ. CDR3 residues: CASSSQKGGGAITDTQYF. The DNA of the CDR3 is TGTGCCAGCAGCTCGCAAAAGGGCGGGGGGGCCATCACAGATACGCAGTATTTT.

By frequency in the sample, this clone is medium-sized. The gene calls are TRBV11-2 and TRBJ2-7; unclear D gene. The CDR3 length is 13 residues. V lost 3 bases, J lost 3 bases, and 9 bases lay in between. Per germline, CDR1 SGHAT and CDR2 FQNNGV. CDR3 protein: CASSFDLGYEQYF. The CDR3, as DNA: TGTGCCAGCAGCTTTGACCTTGGCTACGAGCAGTACTTC.

This chain links TRBV5-1 with TRBJ1-1, with 10 positions matching TRBD1. CDR1 and CDR2 from the germline V gene are SGHRS and YFSETQ. Trimming removed 4 bases from V and 5 bases from J; junction bases left unmatched: 5. There are 14 residues in the CDR3. The CDR3 is CASSLGQGGTEAFF. Here the CDR3 DNA reads TGCGCCAGCAGCCTCGGACAGGGGGGAACTGAAGCTTTCTTT.

The chain employs TRBV27 and TRBJ2-1, with TRBD2 matching 7 bases. J lost 4 bases, V lost 0 bases, and 6 bases had no gene match. CDR1 is MNHEY and CDR2 is SMNVEV in the germline V gene (reference sequence). The CDR3 extends over 16 amino acids. The CDR3 reads CASSLSTSRKYNEQFF. The CDR3, as DNA: TGTGCCAGCAGTTTATCGACTAGCCGGAAGTACAATGAGCAGTTCTTC.

In this sample, this clone turned up many times. The chain employs TRBV6-6 and TRBJ2-7; TRBD2 aligns across 7 bases. The CDR3 contains 14 residues. Germline V gives CDR1 MNHNY, CDR2 SVGAGI (reference sequence). Unmatched junction bases numbered 1, after V lost 0 bases and J lost 2 bases. This chain's CDR3 is CASSYSGGPYEQYF. CDR3 DNA: TGTGCCAGCAGTTACTCGGGAGGGCCCTACGAGCAGTACTTC.

A single count supports this clone. The V call is TRBV9, the J call TRBJ2-5; D ambiguous. The germline CDR1 and CDR2 sequences are SGDLS and YYNGEE. V lost 0 bases and J lost 3, with 9 bases in between. The CDR3 contains 14 residues. This CDR3 reads CASSVDGEEETQYF. In nucleotides, the CDR3 is TGTGCCAGCAGCGTAGACGGAGAGGAAGAGACCCAGTACTTC.

J is TRBJ1-1 and V is TRBV6-6; no reliable D call. Germline CDR1 reads MNHNY; CDR2 reads SVGAGI (reference sequence). This CDR3 has 15 residues. The V gene lost 6 bases and the J gene lost 0 bases, with 14 bases spanning the gap. Here the CDR3 reads CASRFGRTLNTEAFF. The DNA for the CDR3 is TGTGCCAGCAGATTTGGACGGACTTTGAACACTGAAGCTTTCTTT.

The V gene is TRBV19, the J gene TRBJ1-6, with 9 nucleotides matching TRBD1. The germline V gene encodes CDR1 LNHDA and CDR2 SQIVND (reference sequence). Trimming removed 7 bases from V and 10 bases from J; junction bases left unmatched: 11. The CDR3 sequence is 15 residues long. CDR3 DNA: TGTGCCAGTACCGACGGGACAGGGCGGAGATCACCCCTCCACTTT. Amino acids: CASTDGTGRRSPLHF.

This sequence joins TRBV5-1 and TRBJ1-5, with D hard to call. The CDR3 covers 13 residues. V was shortened by 0 bases and J by 7 bases, with 8 bases between the two germline ends. Germline assignment: CDR1 SGHRS and CDR2 YFSETQ. CDR3 nucleotide sequence: TGCGCCAGCAGCTTGGCTATCGGACAGCCCCAGCATTTT. Residues: CASSLAIGQPQHF.